Detailed here is one TCR beta chain. This specimen belongs to a study of blood T cell repertoires in COVID-19. The CDR3 sequence is 12 residues long. Germline V gives CDR1 MNHEY, CDR2 SVGEGT. With 2 bases clipped from V and 8 bases from J, the junction kept 3 bases outside the gene matches. TCRdb's copy holds only in-frame clones and misses some; the assay was immunoSEQ multiplex PCR. The sample carries under 200,000 clones, more than 65% recorded once. J is TRBJ2-7 and V is TRBV6-2 or TRBV6-3, with 7 bases identical to TRBD1. This clonotype was obtained from a human donor with acute or convalescent COVID-19. The donor label of this sample is uncertain. Sequenced: peripheral blood. In DNA, the CDR3 is TGTGCCAGCAGTTACCCGGGACAGAAGCAGTACTTC. Its translation: CASSYPGQKQYF.